This TCR beta chain originates from a study of blood T cell repertoires in COVID-19 (dated by TCRdb to 2018 to 2020). In the study overall: The collaborator samples originated in the United States, Italy and Spain and spanned the acute and convalescent phases of COVID-19. The prospective study material was composed of cDNA or gDNA derived from T cells, B-cell-depleted T cells, or PBMCs. Subjects who had been exposed to COVID-19, were actively infected with it, or had recovered from it provided the deeply sampled blood TCRbeta repertoires that made up the dataset. Samples came from the ongoing ImmuneRACE study (first 160 participants) plus 1,254 subjects from 6 global collaborators. HLA class I and class II types, where available, came from metadata supplied by the sample provider rather than from assay-based typing. A de-identified subject ID, COVID-19 status, age in years and sex were almost always included in the sample metadata. A freely available public database, intended as a resource for researchers studying the immune response to SARS-CoV-2, is where the repertoires were released. Here is what the overall study found, with its caveats: Clinical and demographic metadata were provided uncurated, with the amount varying by source and participant.

Trimming takes 0 bases off V and 0 bases off J; junction bases not matched to a gene: 7. CDR1 and CDR2, looked up from the germline V gene (reference sequence), are LGHDT and YNNKEL. From the cysteine through the phenylalanine, the CDR3 covers 19 amino acids. Of the read, only the CDR3 DNA is kept; its 57 bases are in frame from base 1. Of note for this clone: Its antigen remains undetermined. No base qualities exist here, and no much larger clone lies one base off it.

Collaborating institutions collected whole blood in K2EDTA tubes following their own protocols. For TCRbeta analysis, collaborators shipped samples as frozen whole blood, isolated PBMCs, or DNA extracted from either of those sample types. TCRbeta CDR3 regions were amplified from genomic DNA using the immunoSEQ Assay, a bias-controlled multiplex PCR. The authors' analysis ran thus. The number of nucleated cells in each sample was estimated by amplification of reference gene primers within the assay. Sequence reads were collapsed and filtered to measure the absolute abundance of every unique TCRbeta CDR3 rearrangement. For each sample, productive Simpson clonality was calculated as the square root of Simpson's diversity index across productive rearrangements. Drawn from immuneACCESS, this table holds only the in-frame rearrangements with V and J called that TCRdb kept. Clones are partly lost; checked studies trace under half to an unresolved V gene and leave the rest unexplained. V, J and clone size reflect that table, while D and trimming were determined from the DNA. The sample profile shows 180,000 or so clones; around 87% of them were found once. Of the sample, roughly 2.5% falls within the top ten clones.

This chain is built from TRBV3-1 (or the pseudogene TRBV3-2) and TRBJ2-6, and TRBD2 aligns with 8 junction nucleotides. Sequencing was performed on peripheral blood. The receptor was derived from a man aged 40-49 years with active or convalescent COVID-19. This receptor has the CDR3 CASSQDRQAGASGANVLTF. The DNA is TGTGCCAGCAGCCAAGATCGTCAAGCGGGGGCCTCTGGGGCCAACGTCCTGACTTTC.